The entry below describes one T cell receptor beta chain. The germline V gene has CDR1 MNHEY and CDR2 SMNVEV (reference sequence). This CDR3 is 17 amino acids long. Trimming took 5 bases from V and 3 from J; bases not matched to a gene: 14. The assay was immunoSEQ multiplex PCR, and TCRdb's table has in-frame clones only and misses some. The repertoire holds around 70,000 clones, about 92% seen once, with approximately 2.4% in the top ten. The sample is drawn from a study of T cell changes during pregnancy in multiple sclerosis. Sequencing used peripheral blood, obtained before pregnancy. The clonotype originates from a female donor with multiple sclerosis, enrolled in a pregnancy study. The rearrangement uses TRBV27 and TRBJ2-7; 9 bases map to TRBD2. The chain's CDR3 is CASSKRVLTSGLYEQYF. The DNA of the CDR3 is TGTGCCAGCAGTAAGAGGGTATTGACTAGCGGACTCTACGAGCAGTACTTC.